A selection of T cell receptor beta chains follows, all from one sample in a study of CD8 T cells in ankylosing spondylitis. TCRdb ran MiXCR on the 5' RACE reads and lists one entry per CDR3 protein. This sample has 350,000 or so distinct CDR3 sequences, with roughly 8% found just once. The sample comprised blood, either unsorted or a sorted T cell fraction (not recorded which). The receptor source for this set is a male donor with ankylosing spondylitis. Each CDR3 is given with its conserved first and last residue. Clone size is stated in some rows and not others, as once, few, many or a class when expanded.

size: few
length: 12
J: TRBJ1-1
V: TRBV7-9
CDR3: CASSAQGTEAFF

size: few
length: 13
J: TRBJ1-5
V: TRBV4-1
CDR3: CASSLQADQPQHF

size: many
length: 15
J: TRBJ1-2
V: TRBV7-8
CDR3: CASSSPSNLNYGYTF

size: many
length: 17
J: TRBJ2-3
V: TRBV28
CDR3: CASSSRSWRERTDTQYF

size: many
length: 13
J: TRBJ2-5
V: TRBV24-1
CDR3: CATSGERQETQYF

size: many
length: 15
J: TRBJ1-4
V: TRBV6-1
CDR3: CASSTTDLANEKLFF

size: NA
length: 13
J: TRBJ2-7
V: TRBV7-2
CDR3: CASNRGGTYEQYF

size: NA
length: 16
J: TRBJ2-2
V: TRBV5-1
CDR3: CASSSGQGGGTGELFF

size: many
length: 14
J: TRBJ2-7
V: TRBV20-1
CDR3: CSAGDRGSPVEQYF

size: NA
length: 14
J: TRBJ2-5
V: TRBV4-2
CDR3: CASSPGTSGQTQYF

size: many
length: 19
J: TRBJ2-1
V: TRBV9
CDR3: CASSVSEALTSGRVYEQFF

size: many
length: 15
J: TRBJ2-1
V: TRBV6-2/TRBV6-3
CDR3: CASRHRESSYNEQFF

size: many
length: 16
J: TRBJ2-7
V: TRBV3-1
CDR3: CASSQGRDYAPYEQYF

size: few
length: 18
J: TRBJ2-1
V: TRBV4-1
CDR3: CASSFIGRATRSGDEQFF

size: few
length: 15
J: TRBJ1-1
V: TRBV12-3/TRBV12-4
CDR3: CASSLMGFSGTEAFF

size: NA
length: 14
J: TRBJ2-3
V: TRBV5-5
CDR3: CASSVGPWADTQYF

size: few
length: 17
J: TRBJ2-4
V: TRBV7-8
CDR3: CASSSLLAGGFGNIQYF

size: few
length: 15
J: TRBJ2-5
V: TRBV27
CDR3: CASSSDRGRMKTQYF

size: few
length: 14
J: TRBJ2-1
V: TRBV5-6
CDR3: CASSRGQTYNEQFF

size: few
length: 15
J: TRBJ2-1
V: TRBV4-3
CDR3: CASSQEGQQYNEQFF

size: many
length: 13
J: TRBJ2-1
V: TRBV29-1
CDR3: CSVDLGHSNEQFF

size: NA
length: 13
J: TRBJ2-1
V: TRBV2
CDR3: CASSEETGREQFF